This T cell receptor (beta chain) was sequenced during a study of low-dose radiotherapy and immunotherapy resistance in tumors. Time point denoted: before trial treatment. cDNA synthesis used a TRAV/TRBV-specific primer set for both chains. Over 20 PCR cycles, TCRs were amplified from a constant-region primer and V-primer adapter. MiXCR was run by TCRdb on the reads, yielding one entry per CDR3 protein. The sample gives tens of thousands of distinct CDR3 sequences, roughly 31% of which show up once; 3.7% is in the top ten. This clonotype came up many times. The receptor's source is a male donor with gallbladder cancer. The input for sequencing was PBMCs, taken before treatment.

This chain's CDR3 is CASSASYEQYF. DNA for the CDR3: TGTGCCAGCAGCGCCAGCTACGAGCAGTACTTC. This chain joins TRBV7-9 and TRBJ2-7; unclear D gene. CDR3 length: 11 amino acids. The V gene's germline CDR1 is SEHNR and CDR2 FQNEAQ (reference sequence). V gave up 5 bases and J gave up 3 bases, with 5 bases separating them. Supplemented by reference TRBV7-9 and TRBJ2-7, the full variable domain reads DTGVSQNPRHKITKRGQNVTFRCDPISEHNRLYWYRQTLGQGPEFLTYFQNEAQLEKSRLLSDRFSAERPKGSFSTLEIQRTEQGDSAMYLCASSASYEQYFGPGTRLTVT.